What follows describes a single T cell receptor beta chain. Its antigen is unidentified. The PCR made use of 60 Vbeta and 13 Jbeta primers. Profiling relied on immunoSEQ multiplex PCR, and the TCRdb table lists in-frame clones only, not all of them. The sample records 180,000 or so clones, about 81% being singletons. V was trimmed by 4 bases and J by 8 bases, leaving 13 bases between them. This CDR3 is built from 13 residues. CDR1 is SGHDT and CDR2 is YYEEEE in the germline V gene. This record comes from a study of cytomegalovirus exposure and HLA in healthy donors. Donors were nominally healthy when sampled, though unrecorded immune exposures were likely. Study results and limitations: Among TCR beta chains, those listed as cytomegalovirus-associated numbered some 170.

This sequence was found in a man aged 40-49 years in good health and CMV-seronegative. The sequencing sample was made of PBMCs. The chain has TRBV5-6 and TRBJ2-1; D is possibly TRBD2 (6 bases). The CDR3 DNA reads TGTGCCAGCAGCCTGGACTATAGCGATGAGCAGTTCTTC. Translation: CASSLDYSDEQFF.